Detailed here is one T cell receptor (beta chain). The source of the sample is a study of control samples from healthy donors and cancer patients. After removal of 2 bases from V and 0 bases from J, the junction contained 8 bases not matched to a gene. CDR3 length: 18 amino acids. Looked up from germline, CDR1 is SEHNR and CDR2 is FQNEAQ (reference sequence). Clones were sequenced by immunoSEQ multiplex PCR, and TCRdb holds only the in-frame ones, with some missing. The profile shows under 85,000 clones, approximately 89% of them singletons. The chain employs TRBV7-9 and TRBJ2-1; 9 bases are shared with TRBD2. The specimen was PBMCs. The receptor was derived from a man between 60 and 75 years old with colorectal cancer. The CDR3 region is CASSLTRSRGGSYNEQFF. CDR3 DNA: TGTGCCAGCAGCTTAACTAGGTCGCGGGGGGGCTCCTACAATGAGCAGTTCTTC.